The sequence of this T cell receptor beta chain was determined in a study of human T cells and chemical hapten exposure. Study-level information: An approximately 2 cm by approximately 2 cm inner upper arm patch received 2% DPC for sensitization.

Time point here: patch test 2, 6 weeks after DPC sensitization. Treatment described: therapeutic diphenylcyclopropenone sensitization with weekly scalp DPC. Unseparated into fractions, whole blood served as the source from which total RNA was extracted. TCRdb independently ran MiXCR on the RACE reads; one entry per CDR3 protein. The sample has about 110,000 distinct CDR3 sequences, roughly a tenth seen once. The CDR3 extends over 21 amino acids. Trimming cost V 6 bases and J 3 bases, with 35 bases left between them. The clonotype comes from a woman aged 35 to 49 with alopecia areata. Some clones in this sample may be carry-over from other donors' samples. The sample was whole blood, taken in connection with sensitization to the hapten diphenylcyclopropenone (DPC). The V gene is TRBV12-3 or TRBV12-4, the J gene TRBJ1-1, with D perhaps TRBD1 (6 bases). In nucleotides, the CDR3 is TGTGCCAGCAGCCAGGATACAGGGTGGCGAGCCCCGACCCTTAGGGACACTGAAGCTTTCTTT. This translates into CASSQDTGWRAPTLRDTEAFF.